This TCR beta chain derives from a study of identical twins. Study-level results: The more abundant beta clonotypes in cord blood had fewer insertions, and memory repertoires did not show this.

In its sample, this clonotype was seen a few times. Its target is not known. TCRdb analysed the 5' RACE reads with MiXCR anew, one entry per CDR3 protein. The data contain approximately 680,000 distinct CDR3 sequences, around 7.5% of them singletons. V was trimmed by 5 bases and J by 1 base, leaving 12 bases between them. The germline CDR1 and CDR2 sequences are SGHKS and YYEKEE (reference sequence). This CDR3 region has 14 residues. These same data were also listed under a study on yellow fever vaccine responses in identical twins.

Material for sequencing was PBMCs. The sequence derives from a woman aged 18-30 years in good health. The rearrangement joins TRBV5-5 to TRBJ1-2; a weak D match, TRBD1 (5 bases). CDR3 sequence (DNA): TGTGCCAGCAGACCCTCGACAGATAACTATGGCTACACCTTC. Amino acids: CASRPSTDNYGYTF. The full variable domain, in which reference TRBV5-5 and TRBJ1-2 provide the parts outside the CDR3, is DAGVTQSPTHLIKTRGQQVTLRCSPISGHKSVSWYQQVLGQGPQFIFQYYEKEERGRGNFPDRFSARQFPNYSSELNVNALLLGDSALYLCASRPSTDNYGYTFGSGTRLTVV.